The 21 T cell receptor beta chains below all came from one sample that was sequenced in a study of blood T cells in healthy people across ages. Through a sample-barcoded 5' primer and a J-beta primer mix, a second PCR was run for about 6 to 11 cycles. TCRdb called the 5' RACE reads again in MiXCR, with one record for every CDR3 protein. The table lists hundreds of thousands of distinct CDR3 sequences, under 80% of them singletons. The sample taken for sequencing was blood. The receptors were sampled from a man aged 25-40 years in good health.

In its sample, this clonotype was seen once. The CDR3 protein is CAIRGGASPSYEQYF. The CDR3 nucleotides read TGTGCCATCAGGGGGGGGGCTAGCCCCTCCTACGAGCAGTACTTC. This chain joins TRBV10-3 and TRBJ2-4; possibly TRBD2 for D (7 bases). TRBJ2-7 matches the DNA end more closely, so the J call is doubtful. The CDR3 consists of 15 residues. Germline CDR1 is ENHRY and CDR2 is SYGVKD.

V and J are TRBV4-1 and TRBJ2-1, with TRBD2 matching over 10 bases. V lost 4 bases and J lost 4; bases outside the gene matches: 16. The CDR3 length is 19 residues. Germline V gene data show CDR1 as MGHRA and CDR2 as YSYEKL. The CDR3 reads CASSLSRLVSGGPYNEQFF. DNA for the CDR3: TGCGCCAGCAGCCTGAGTCGTCTCGTTAGCGGGGGGCCGTACAATGAGCAGTTCTTC.

This clonotype was picked up a small number of times. The chain couples TRBV5-1 to TRBJ1-2; 7 nucleotides agree with TRBD1. V lost 2 bases, J lost 4 bases, and 8 bases stayed unmatched. From germline, CDR1 is SGHRS and CDR2 YFSETQ. The CDR3 extends over 15 amino acids. The CDR3 spells CASSFDPTGTYGYTF. DNA for the CDR3: TGCGCCAGCAGCTTTGACCCGACAGGGACCTATGGCTACACCTTC. Supplemented by reference TRBV5-1 and TRBJ1-2, the full variable domain reads KAGVTQTPRYLIKTRGQQVTLSCSPISGHRSVSWYQQTPGQGLQFLFEYFSETQRNKGNFPGRFSGRQFSNSRSEMNVSTLELGDSALYLCASSFDPTGTYGYTFGSGTRLTVV.

This clonotype was observed a handful of times. The chain carries TRBV29-1 and TRBJ2-7, with 7 bases identical to TRBD1. With V trimmed by 7 bases and J by 2 bases, 8 bases remained unmatched. CDR1 SQVTM and CDR2 ANQGSEA come from the germline V gene. This CDR3 has 13 amino acids. CDR3: CSAQGDSTYEQYF. The CDR3 DNA sequence: TGCAGCGCCCAGGGGGACAGTACCTACGAGCAGTACTTC.

The V and J genes are TRBV9 and TRBJ2-5, with 13 bases that match TRBD2. The CDR3 is 17 residues long. CDR1 and CDR2 (germline): SGDLS, YYNGEE. J gave up 5 bases and V 4 bases, and 11 bases lay outside the gene matches. CDR3 sequence reads: CASSPRTSGGQGETQYF. The CDR3 DNA is TGTGCCAGCAGCCCCCGGACTAGCGGGGGACAAGGGGAGACCCAGTACTTC.

The chain joins TRBV7-9 to TRBJ1-4, with D tentatively TRBD1 (5 bases). CDR1 is SEHNR and CDR2 is FQNEAQ in the germline V gene (reference sequence). The germline V and J ends were trimmed by 6 bases and 10 bases, with 12 bases remaining between them. The CDR3 runs 12 residues. DNA for the CDR3: TGTGCCAGCAGTCTATCCGGGGGAAAACTGTTTTTT. As protein: CASSLSGGKLFF. The whole variable domain, remainder taken from reference TRBV7-9 and TRBJ1-4, is DTGVSQNPRHKITKRGQNVTFRCDPISEHNRLYWYRQTLGQGPEFLTYFQNEAQLEKSRLLSDRFSAERPKGSFSTLEIQRTEQGDSAMYLCASSLSGGKLFFGSGTQLSVL.

The rearrangement uses TRBV20-1 and TRBJ1-2; TRBD1 aligns across 10 bases. The CDR3 consists of 17 residues. The ends lost 1 base at V and 8 bases at J; junction bases unmatched: 16. Germline CDR1 is DFQATT and CDR2 is SNEGSKA (reference sequence). Here the CDR3 DNA reads TGCAGTGCTAGAGCCGGGGCCGGGGCGGACAGGGGGAACGGCTACACCTTC. This codes for CSARAGAGADRGNGYTF.

This clonotype was seen a single time. The V gene is TRBV7-8, the J gene TRBJ2-7; D is ambiguous. The CDR3 spans 14 residues. With 5 bases removed from V and 2 bases from J, the gap between germline ends came to 13 bases. Germline values: CDR1 SGHVS, CDR2 FQNEAQ. CDR3 sequence reads: CASSPRLATYEQYF. The CDR3 coding sequence is TGTGCCAGCAGCCCGCGGTTAGCCACCTACGAGCAGTACTTC.

This chain uses TRBV4-2 with TRBJ2-4; 7 positions agree with TRBD1. TRBJ2-7 explains the end of the DNA better; the J call may be wrong. Germline V lookup: CDR1 LGHNA, CDR2 YNFKEQ. The CDR3 covers 16 residues. This CDR3 is CASSPQEGQSLYEQYF. In DNA, the CDR3 is TGTGCCAGCAGCCCACAAGAGGGACAGAGCCTCTACGAGCAGTACTTC.

The chain links TRBV12-3 or TRBV12-4 to TRBJ2-7, with D unclear. The CDR3 contains 13 residues. V lost 6 bases and J 2 bases, leaving 11 bases between the germline ends. CDR3 coding DNA: TGTGCCAGCAGACTGGACGCTACCTACGAGCAGTACTTC. Its translation: CASRLDATYEQYF.

V and J are TRBV6-2 or TRBV6-3 and TRBJ1-1, with 8 nucleotides matching TRBD1. CDR3 length: 16 amino acids. From germline, CDR1 is MNHEY and CDR2 SVGEGT. V lost 6 bases, J lost 1 base, and 10 bases stayed unmatched. The CDR3 sequence is CASSSGGQVGNTEAFF. As DNA, the CDR3 is TGTGCCAGCAGCTCCGGGGGACAGGTGGGGAACACTGAAGCTTTCTTT.

V and J are TRBV28 and TRBJ1-2; D uncertain. The CDR3 is 14 amino acids. V was clipped by 2 bases and J by 0 bases, with 7 bases between them. Germline assignment: CDR1 MDHEN and CDR2 SYDVKM. The CDR3 spells CASSLASANYGYTF. In DNA, the CDR3 is TGTGCCAGCAGTTTAGCCAGCGCTAACTATGGCTACACCTTC.

V is TRBV7-9 and J is TRBJ2-4; D might be TRBD1 or TRBD2, each matching 6 bases. Near its end, the DNA agrees better with TRBJ2-7, so the J call may be wrong. CDR1 and CDR2 (germline): SEHNR, FQNEAQ (reference sequence). This CDR3 spans 14 amino acids. For the CDR3, the DNA is TGTGCCAGCACTTCCGGGGGCTCGGACTACGAGCAGTACTTC. Translation gives CASTSGGSDYEQYF.

V gene TRBV7-2 combines with J gene TRBJ1-4; the D gene is possibly TRBD1 (5 bases). The CDR3 has 15 amino acids. V dropped 1 base and J dropped 3 bases, with 9 bases sitting between them. The germline V gene encodes CDR1 SGHTA and CDR2 FQGNSA. The CDR3 region has the DNA TGTGCCAGCAGCTTAGGGGGCAGGGCTAATGAAAAACTGTTTTTT. Amino acid sequence: CASSLGGRANEKLFF. The full variable domain, its missing parts supplied by reference TRBV7-2 and TRBJ1-4, is GAGVSQSPSNKVTEKGKDVELRCDPISGHTALYWYRQSLGQGLEFLIYFQGNSAPDKSGLPSDRFSAERTGGSVSTLTIQRTQQEDSAVYLCASSLGGRANEKLFFGSGTQLSVL.

The rearrangement joins TRBV29-1 to TRBJ2-4; tentatively, D is TRBD2 (6 bases). This CDR3 region has 15 residues. V lost 6 bases and J 2 bases, leaving 17 bases between the germline ends. Germline CDR1 SQVTM, CDR2 ANQGSEA. The CDR3 region has the DNA TGCAGCGTAGATTCCGGGAGTCAATCCAAAAACATTCAGTACTTC. Translation gives CSVDSGSQSKNIQYF.

The rearrangement links TRBV29-1 to TRBJ1-2, with 7 bases that match TRBD1. This CDR3 region has 14 residues. V shed 1 base and J 2 bases; nucleotides not matched to a gene: 4. Looked up from germline, CDR1 is SQVTM and CDR2 is ANQGSEA. CDR3 nucleotides: TGCAGCGTTGAAGGAGGCAGGGGGAACTATGGCTACACCTTC. Translation gives CSVEGGRGNYGYTF.

This clonotype was recorded only once. This chain connects TRBV10-3 to TRBJ2-1, with 14 bases identical to TRBD2. Germline CDR1 is ENHRY and CDR2 is SYGVKD. This CDR3 region has 15 residues. V was clipped by 4 bases and J by 6 bases; unmatched bases: 2. The CDR3 DNA sequence: TGTGCCATCAGTGGGGGACTAGCGGGGGCCAATGAGCAGTTCTTC. It yields the protein CAISGGLAGANEQFF.

The V and J genes are TRBV7-2 and TRBJ2-4; 8 bases align to TRBD1. With the DNA end fitting TRBJ2-5 better, the J assignment may be wrong. This CDR3 has 13 amino acids. CDR1 and CDR2 from the germline V gene are SGHTA and FQGNSA. The CDR3 DNA is TGTGCCAGCAGCCCTAGGACAGGGGAGACCCAGTACTTC. This translates into CASSPRTGETQYF.

V usage is TRBV7-2 and J usage is TRBJ2-1; 7 bases are shared with TRBD2. Germline V gene sequence: CDR1 SGHTA, CDR2 FQGNSA. The V and J ends lost 5 bases and 6 bases, in that order; junction bases with no gene match: 7. The CDR3 sequence is 14 residues long. Written as DNA, the CDR3 is TGTGCCAGCAGCAGCCGCGGGGGATTCAATGAGCAGTTCTTC. It specifies CASSSRGGFNEQFF.

This chain links TRBV27 with TRBJ1-3; D is perhaps TRBD1 (5 bases). Germline V gene lookup returns CDR1 MNHEY and CDR2 SMNVEV (reference sequence). Trimming removed 3 bases at V and 3 bases at J, with 6 bases between. CDR3 length: 13 residues. CDR3 nucleotides: TGTGCCAGCAGTTTCCAGGGTGGAAACACCATATATTTT. Translation gives CASSFQGGNTIYF.

The chain combines TRBV7-2 with TRBJ2-5; D unresolved. Trimming removed 5 bases at V and 2 bases at J, with 6 bases between. The CDR3 sequence is 12 residues long. Germline CDR1 reads SGHTA; CDR2 reads FQGNSA. The CDR3 region is CASSITQETQYF. The CDR3 DNA sequence: TGTGCCAGCAGCATAACTCAAGAGACCCAGTACTTC.